These 15 T cell receptor beta chains originate from one sample sequenced in a study of glioma-infiltrating T cells after dendritic cell vaccination. TCRdb's copy holds only in-frame clones and misses some; the assay was immunoSEQ multiplex PCR. The table has tens of thousands of clones, 85% seen once. Time point specified: after dendritic cell vaccination, including at tumor progression/relapse. Here the sequenced sample was blood, taken after dendritic cell vaccination. These receptors came from a human donor with glioblastoma.

This chain connects TRBV28 to TRBJ2-1; 11 bases match TRBD1. The CDR3 totals 15 residues. V was clipped by 7 bases and J by 6 bases; unmatched bases: 8. The germline V gene encodes CDR1 MDHEN and CDR2 SYDVKM. Here the CDR3 DNA reads TGTGCCAGCATCTCTTGGGACAGGGGGATCAATGAGCAGTTCTTC. Protein sequence: CASISWDRGINEQFF.

This clone showed up just a few times. The genes are TRBV6-4 and TRBJ2-1; 10 nucleotides line up with TRBD1. V dropped 4 bases and J dropped 0; count of bases not matched to a gene: 0. CDR1 and CDR2 from the germline V gene are MRHNA and SNTAGT. The CDR3 runs 15 residues. Here the CDR3 DNA reads TGTGCCAGCAGTGGGACAGGGGGCTCCTACAATGAGCAGTTCTTC. It codes for CASSGTGGSYNEQFF.

The rearrangement links TRBV18 to TRBJ1-5; no clear D gene. Germline V gene lookup returns CDR1 KGHSH and CDR2 LQKENI. This CDR3 spans 15 amino acids. Trimming removed 0 bases at V and 5 bases at J, with 11 bases between. DNA for the CDR3: TGTGCCAGCTCACCACCATCGGGATCCTATCAGCCCCAGCATTTT. Amino acids: CASSPPSGSYQPQHF.

The rearrangement joins TRBV9 to TRBJ1-2, with D possibly TRBD1 on 6 matching bases. This CDR3 is built from 12 residues. Germline CDR1 reads SGDLS; CDR2 reads YYNGEE. Trimming took off 3 bases at V and 5 bases at J, with 8 bases between the two ends. The CDR3 DNA sequence: TGTGCCAGCAGCGCTACAGGGTATGGCTACACCTTC. Encoded protein: CASSATGYGYTF.

The CDR3 nucleotides read TGTGCCAGCAGTGAAGGAGGACTTGGCTACACCTTC. Encoded protein: CASSEGGLGYTF. The chain joins TRBV6-1 to TRBJ1-2; no reliable D call. Per germline, CDR1 MNHNS and CDR2 SASEGT. V lost 1 base and J lost 7, with 7 bases in between. This CDR3 contains 12 residues.

This clone occurred once. The V and J genes are TRBV15 and TRBJ1-1, with 7 bases identical to TRBD1. Germline loops: CDR1 LNHNV, CDR2 YYDKDF (reference sequence). CDR3 length equals 15 residues. The V gene end was trimmed by 5 bases and the J gene end by 1 base; junction bases not matched to a gene: 7. CDR3 protein: CATSHWTGPNTEAFF. Here the CDR3 DNA reads TGTGCCACCAGCCATTGGACAGGACCGAACACTGAAGCTTTCTTT. Based on the CDR3 plus reference TRBV15 and TRBJ1-1, the full variable domain is DAMVIQNPRYQVTQFGKPVTLSCSQTLNHNVMYWYQQKSSQAPKLLFHYYDKDFNNEADTPDNFQSRRPNTSFCFLDIRSPGLGDTAMYLCATSHWTGPNTEAFFGQGTRLTVV.

The CDR3 DNA sequence: TGTGCCAGCAGCTTAGGGGGACTACTTAATGAGCAGTTCTTC. It specifies CASSLGGLLNEQFF. V and J are TRBV7-9 and TRBJ2-1, with 7 nucleotides matching TRBD2. The CDR3 sequence is 14 residues long. Germline lookup yields CDR1 SEHNR and CDR2 FQNEAQ (reference sequence). Unmatched junction bases numbered 4, after V lost 1 base and J lost 7 bases.

The chain is built from TRBV19 and TRBJ1-1; 7 nucleotides agree with TRBD1. V trimming: 8 bases; J trimming: 3 bases; junction bases outside the gene matches: 6. The CDR3 has 13 amino acids. CDR1 and CDR2 (germline): LNHDA, SQIVND (reference sequence). The chain's CDR3 is CASSRGADTEAFF. For the CDR3, the DNA is TGTGCCAGTTCCAGGGGGGCGGACACTGAAGCTTTCTTT. The full variable domain, its missing parts supplied by reference TRBV19 and TRBJ1-1, is DGGITQSPKYLFRKEGQNVTLSCEQNLNHDAMYWYRQDPGQGLRLIYYSQIVNDFQKGDIAEGYSVSREKKESFPLTVTSAQKNPTAFYLCASSRGADTEAFFGQGTRLTVV.

The chain carries TRBV19 and TRBJ1-1; weak D call: TRBD1 (6 bases). Germline assignment: CDR1 LNHDA and CDR2 SQIVND (reference sequence). This CDR3 contains 13 residues. Trimming pared 4 bases from V and 3 bases from J, leaving 9 bases between. The CDR3 nucleotides read TGTGCCAGTAGTAGACAGGTCCACACTGAAGCTTTCTTT. Translated, it gives CASSRQVHTEAFF.

This rearrangement joins TRBV6-4 to TRBJ2-1, with 10 nucleotides matching TRBD2. Germline CDR1 reads MRHNA; CDR2 reads SNTAGT. J was trimmed by 8 bases and V by 3 bases; bases with no gene match: 7. This CDR3 has 15 residues. CDR3 sequence (DNA): TGTGCCAGCAGTGAAGGAAGCGGGAGGGTCTATGAGCAGTTCTTC. This sequence encodes CASSEGSGRVYEQFF.

The V gene is TRBV5-1, the J gene TRBJ2-2; TRBD1 matches at 8 bases. Germline-derived CDR1 and CDR2 are SGHRS and YFSETQ. The CDR3 runs 17 residues. V shed 0 bases and J 6 bases; nucleotides not matched to a gene: 10. This CDR3 reads CASSLEGRQGAAGELFF. In nucleotides, the CDR3 is TGCGCCAGCAGCTTGGAGGGTCGGCAGGGGGCAGCCGGGGAGCTGTTTTTT. The full variable domain, its missing parts supplied by reference TRBV5-1 and TRBJ2-2, is KAGVTQTPRYLIKTRGQQVTLSCSPISGHRSVSWYQQTPGQGLQFLFEYFSETQRNKGNFPGRFSGRQFSNSRSEMNVSTLELGDSALYLCASSLEGRQGAAGELFFGEGSRLTVL.

The chain uses TRBV28 and TRBJ2-2; 8 bases align to TRBD1. The CDR3 runs 15 residues. Germline V lookup: CDR1 MDHEN, CDR2 SYDVKM. The ends lost 3 bases at V and 7 bases at J; junction bases unmatched: 7. The CDR3 loop is CASSFGRGQGGELFF. The CDR3, as DNA: TGTGCCAGCAGTTTTGGCAGGGGGCAGGGCGGGGAGCTGTTTTTT.

The chain couples TRBV5-1 to TRBJ1-4; 7 bases match TRBD1. From germline, CDR1 is SGHRS and CDR2 YFSETQ. The CDR3 is 15 amino acids. The junction had 12 bases not matched to a gene; V was cut back by 6 bases and J by 7 bases. The CDR3 is CASNLTGSSGEKLFF. The CDR3 DNA reads TGCGCCAGCAACCTGACAGGGAGCAGTGGTGAAAAACTGTTTTTT.

V and J are TRBV11-2 and TRBJ2-7; TRBD1 matches at 7 bases. Germline-derived CDR1 and CDR2 are SGHAT and FQNNGV. J lost 2 bases, V lost 9 bases, and 10 bases had no gene match. CDR3 length: 14 amino acids. CDR3 loop: CASKTGTATYEQYF. CDR3 DNA sequence: TGTGCCAGTAAGACCGGGACAGCCACCTACGAGCAGTACTTC.

This sequence joins TRBV27 and TRBJ2-2; perhaps TRBD1 as D (8 bases). Looked up from germline, CDR1 is MNHEY and CDR2 is SMNVEV (reference sequence). The CDR3 sequence is 16 residues long. Trimming pared 8 bases from V and 3 bases from J, leaving 19 bases between. CDR3 sequence (DNA): TGTGCCAGCCAGGGACAGGTGGGACTACACACCGGGGAGCTGTTTTTT. Translation gives CASQGQVGLHTGELFF.